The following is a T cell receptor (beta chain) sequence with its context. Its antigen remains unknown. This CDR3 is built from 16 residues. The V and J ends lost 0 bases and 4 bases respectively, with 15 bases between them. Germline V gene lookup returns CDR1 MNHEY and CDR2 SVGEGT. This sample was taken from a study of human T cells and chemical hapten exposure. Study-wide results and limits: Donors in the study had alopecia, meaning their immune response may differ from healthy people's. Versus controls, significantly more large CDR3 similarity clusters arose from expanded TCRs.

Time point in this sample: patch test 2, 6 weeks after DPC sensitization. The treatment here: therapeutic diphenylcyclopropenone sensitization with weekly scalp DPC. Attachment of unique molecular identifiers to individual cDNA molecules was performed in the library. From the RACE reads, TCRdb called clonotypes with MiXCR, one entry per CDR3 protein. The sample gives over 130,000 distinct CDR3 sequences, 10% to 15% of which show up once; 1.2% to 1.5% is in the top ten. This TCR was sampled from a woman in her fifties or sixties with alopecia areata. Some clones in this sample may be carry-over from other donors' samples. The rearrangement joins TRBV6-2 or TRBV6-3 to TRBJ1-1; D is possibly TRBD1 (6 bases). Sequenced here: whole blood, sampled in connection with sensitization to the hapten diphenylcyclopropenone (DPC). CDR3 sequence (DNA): TGTGCCAGCAGTTACTCCGTAAGACAGGCTACCACTGAAGCTTTCTTT. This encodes CASSYSVRQATTEAFF.